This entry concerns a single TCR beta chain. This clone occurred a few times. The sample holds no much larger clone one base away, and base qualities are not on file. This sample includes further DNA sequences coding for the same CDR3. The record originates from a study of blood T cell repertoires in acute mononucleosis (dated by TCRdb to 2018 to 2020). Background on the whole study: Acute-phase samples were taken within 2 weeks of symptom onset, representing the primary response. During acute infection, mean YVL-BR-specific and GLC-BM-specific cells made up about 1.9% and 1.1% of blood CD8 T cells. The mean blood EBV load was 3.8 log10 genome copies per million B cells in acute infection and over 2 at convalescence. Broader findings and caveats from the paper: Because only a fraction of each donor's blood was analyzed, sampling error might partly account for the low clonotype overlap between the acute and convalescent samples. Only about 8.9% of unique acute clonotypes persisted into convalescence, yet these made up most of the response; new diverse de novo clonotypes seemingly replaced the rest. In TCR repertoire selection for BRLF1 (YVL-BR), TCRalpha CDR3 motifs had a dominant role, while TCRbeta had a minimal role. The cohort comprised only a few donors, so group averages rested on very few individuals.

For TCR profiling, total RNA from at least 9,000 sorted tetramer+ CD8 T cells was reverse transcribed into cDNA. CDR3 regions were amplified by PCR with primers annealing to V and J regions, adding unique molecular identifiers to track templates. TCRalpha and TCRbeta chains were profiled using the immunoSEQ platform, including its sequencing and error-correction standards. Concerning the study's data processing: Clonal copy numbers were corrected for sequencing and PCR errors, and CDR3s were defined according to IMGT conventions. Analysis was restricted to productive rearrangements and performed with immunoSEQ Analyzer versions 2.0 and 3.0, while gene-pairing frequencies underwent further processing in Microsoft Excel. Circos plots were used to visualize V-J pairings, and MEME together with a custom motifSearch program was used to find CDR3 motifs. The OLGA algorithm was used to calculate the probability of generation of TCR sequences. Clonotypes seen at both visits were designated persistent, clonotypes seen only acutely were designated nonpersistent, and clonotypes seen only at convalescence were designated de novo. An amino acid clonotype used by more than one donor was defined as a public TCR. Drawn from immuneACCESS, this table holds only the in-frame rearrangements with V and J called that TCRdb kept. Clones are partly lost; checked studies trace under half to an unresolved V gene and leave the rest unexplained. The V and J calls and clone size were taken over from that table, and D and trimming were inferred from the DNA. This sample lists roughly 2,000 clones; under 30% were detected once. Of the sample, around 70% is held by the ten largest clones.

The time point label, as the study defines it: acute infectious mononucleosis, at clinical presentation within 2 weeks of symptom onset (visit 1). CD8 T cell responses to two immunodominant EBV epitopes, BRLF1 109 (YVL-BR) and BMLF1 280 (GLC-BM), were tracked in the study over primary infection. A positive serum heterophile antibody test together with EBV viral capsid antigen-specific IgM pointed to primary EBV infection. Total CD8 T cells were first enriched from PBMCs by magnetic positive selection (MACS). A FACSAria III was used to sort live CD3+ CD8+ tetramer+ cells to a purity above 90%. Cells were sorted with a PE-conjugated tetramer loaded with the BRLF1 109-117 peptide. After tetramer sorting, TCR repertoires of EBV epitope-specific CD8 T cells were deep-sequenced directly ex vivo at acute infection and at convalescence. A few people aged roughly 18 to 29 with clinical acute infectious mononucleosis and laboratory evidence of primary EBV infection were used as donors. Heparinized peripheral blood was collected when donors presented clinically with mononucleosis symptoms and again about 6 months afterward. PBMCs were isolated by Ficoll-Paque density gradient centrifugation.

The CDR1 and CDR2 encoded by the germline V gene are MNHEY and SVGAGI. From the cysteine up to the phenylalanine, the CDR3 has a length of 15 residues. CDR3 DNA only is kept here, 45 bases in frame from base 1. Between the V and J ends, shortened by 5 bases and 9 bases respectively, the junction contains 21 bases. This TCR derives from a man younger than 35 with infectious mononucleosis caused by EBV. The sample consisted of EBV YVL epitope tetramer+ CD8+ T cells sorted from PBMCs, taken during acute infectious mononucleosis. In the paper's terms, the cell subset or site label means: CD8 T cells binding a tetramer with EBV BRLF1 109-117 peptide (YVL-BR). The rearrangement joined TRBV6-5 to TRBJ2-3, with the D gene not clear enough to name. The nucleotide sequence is TGTGCCAGCAGTGCCCTTGTTGGGTCAGCGTCGACGCAGTATTTT. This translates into CASSALVGSASTQYF.